Listed below are T cell receptor beta chains from one sample, sequenced in a study of glioma-infiltrating T cells after dendritic cell vaccination. Measured with immunoSEQ multiplex PCR; TCRdb has only the in-frame clones, and not every one. The table records 65,000 to 80,000 clones, more than 75% of them present only once. The sample here was blood, taken after dendritic cell vaccination. The receptor set was obtained from a human donor with glioblastoma. CDR3s include the opening cysteine and the closing phenylalanine or tryptophan. The D gene is left open where the match is weak. The size field is filled for only some rows; it gives once, few, many or a size class.

d_call	clone_size	v_call	j_call	cdr3_aa	cdr3_nt
TRBD2	NA	TRBV19	TRBJ2-5	CASSLLGSAGGRGAQYF	TGTGCCAGTAGCCTCTTAGGATCAGCGGGGGGCCGGGGGGCCCAGTACTTC
TRBD2	NA	TRBV7-2	TRBJ2-7	CASSLAGLASYEQYF	TGTGCCAGCAGCTTAGCGGGACTAGCTAGCTACGAGCAGTACTTC
NA	NA	TRBV11-2	TRBJ2-4	CASSLGWESVKNIQYF	TGTGCCAGCAGCTTAGGGTGGGAGTCCGTCAAAAACATTCAGTACTTC
NA	NA	TRBV5-1	TRBJ2-3	CASSLGLTDTQYF	TGCGCCAGCAGCTTGGGACTCACAGATACGCAGTATTTT
NA	NA	TRBV28	TRBJ1-4	CASSLIQGGEKLFF	TGTGCCAGCAGTTTAATCCAGGGAGGGGAAAAACTGTTTTTT
TRBD2	NA	TRBV28	TRBJ2-2	CASSSLAGGELFF	TGTGCCAGCAGCTCTTTAGCGGGCGGGGAGCTGTTTTTT
TRBD1	NA	TRBV10-3	TRBJ1-6	CAISDLRDSSYNSPLHF	TGTGCCATCAGTGATTTACGGGACAGCTCCTATAATTCACCCCTCCACTTT
NA	once	TRBV28	TRBJ2-7	CASSLTGGYEQYF	TGTGCCAGCAGTTTAACAGGAGGGTACGAGCAGTACTTC
NA	NA	TRBV25-1	TRBJ1-3	CASGGWGFGSGNTIYF	TGTGCCAGCGGGGGCTGGGGGTTCGGCTCTGGAAACACCATATATTTT
TRBD2	NA	TRBV9	TRBJ2-1	CASSVAGTSGRTNEQFF	TGTGCCAGCAGCGTAGCAGGGACTAGCGGGAGGACGAATGAGCAGTTCTTC
NA	few	TRBV10-3	TRBJ1-1	CAISAETRDPNTEAFF	TGTGCCATCAGTGCCGAGACAAGAGACCCGAACACTGAAGCTTTCTTT
NA	NA	TRBV14	TRBJ2-3	CASSLEGRNTDTQYF	TGTGCCAGCAGCCTAGAGGGCAGAAACACAGATACGCAGTATTTT
NA	NA	TRBV4-1	TRBJ1-6	CASRGVSYNSPLHF	TGCGCCAGCAGAGGGGTCTCCTATAATTCACCCCTCCACTTT
NA	NA	TRBV5-1	TRBJ1-5	CASSLDTQQPQHF	TGCGCCAGCAGCTTGGACACGCAACAGCCCCAGCATTTT
TRBD1	NA	TRBV9	TRBJ1-5	CASSVRDREDQPQHF	TGTGCCAGCAGCGTCCGGGACAGGGAGGATCAGCCCCAGCATTTT
NA	NA	TRBV6-5	TRBJ2-7	CASSWPMTAIPTEQYF	TGTGCCAGCAGTTGGCCGATGACAGCGATACCTACGGAGCAGTACTTC
NA	NA	TRBV7-2	TRBJ1-2	CASSHPGGADGYTF	TGTGCCAGCAGCCATCCGGGGGGGGCTGATGGCTACACCTTC
TRBD1	NA	TRBV25-1	TRBJ2-7	CASSLTETGDYEQYF	TGTGCCAGCAGTTTAACCGAGACAGGGGATTACGAGCAGTACTTC
TRBD2	NA	TRBV19	TRBJ2-3	CASSSLNRREATDTQYF	TGTGCCAGTAGTTCGCTTAATCGGCGGGAGGCCACAGATACGCAGTATTTT
NA	NA	TRBV2	TRBJ2-2	CASRPGSAEGELFF	TGTGCCAGCCGCCCCGGGAGCGCCGAGGGGGAGCTGTTTTTT
NA	NA	TRBV21-1	TRBJ1-4	CASTKKGESTNEKLFF	TGTGCCAGCACCAAGAAAGGGGAATCCACTAATGAAAAACTGTTTTTT
NA	NA	TRBV5-1	TRBJ1-1	CASSLKQGDTEAFF	TGCGCCAGCAGCTTGAAACAGGGAGACACTGAAGCTTTCTTT
NA	NA	TRBV7-8	TRBJ1-1	CASSLVEREAFF	TGTGCCAGCAGCTTAGTTGAGAGAGAAGCTTTCTTT
NA	NA	TRBV20-1	TRBJ2-3	CSARATDTQYF	TGCAGTGCTAGGGCCACAGATACGCAGTATTTT
TRBD2	NA	TRBV29-1	TRBJ2-5	CSVERPGRGETQYF	TGCAGCGTTGAAAGGCCAGGGAGGGGAGAGACCCAGTACTTC
NA	NA	TRBV11-3	TRBJ2-3	CASSSGDTQYF	TGTGCCAGCAGCTCCGGGGATACGCAGTATTTT
TRBD2	NA	TRBV4-1	TRBJ2-7	CASSQGRLAGAQWDEQYF	TGCGCCAGCAGCCAAGGCCGACTAGCGGGGGCCCAATGGGACGAGCAGTACTTC
NA	NA	TRBV11-1	TRBJ1-3	CASSDGGIGGGNTIYF	TGTGCCAGCAGCGACGGGGGAATCGGAGGAGGAAACACCATATATTTT
NA	NA	TRBV5-1	TRBJ1-5	CASSLEGGLSNQPQHF	TGCGCCAGCAGCTTGGAGGGGGGGCTGAGCAATCAGCCCCAGCATTTT
TRBD2	NA	TRBV7-9	TRBJ2-5	CASSFFSGGTGETQYF	TGTGCCAGCAGCTTCTTCAGCGGGGGAACAGGAGAGACCCAGTACTTC
TRBD2	NA	TRBV11-2	TRBJ2-7	CASTGTSGEYEQYF	TGTGCCAGCACCGGGACTAGCGGGGAATACGAGCAGTACTTC
TRBD1	once	TRBV19	TRBJ2-3	CASRPGQVTDTQYF	TGTGCCAGTCGACCGGGACAGGTCACAGATACGCAGTATTTT
TRBD2	once	TRBV19	TRBJ2-3	CASSTLSGATDTQYF	TGTGCCAGTAGTACCCTCAGCGGGGCCACAGATACGCAGTATTTT
TRBD2	NA	TRBV9	TRBJ2-1	CASSVGLAGSNEQFF	TGTGCCAGCAGCGTCGGACTAGCGGGATCAAATGAGCAGTTCTTC
TRBD2	NA	TRBV30	TRBJ2-3	CAWGGLARTDTQYF	TGTGCCTGGGGCGGACTAGCCCGCACAGATACGCAGTATTTT
NA	NA	TRBV18	TRBJ1-2	CASSPSLSIDGYTF	TGTGCCAGCTCACCTTCTCTGAGTATTGATGGCTACACCTTC
TRBD1	NA	TRBV19	TRBJ1-2	CASSKGQTAYGYTF	TGTGCCAGTAGTAAGGGACAGACTGCCTATGGCTACACCTTC
NA	few	TRBV6-1	TRBJ2-7	CASSEQGWEQYF	TGTGCCAGCAGTGAACAGGGTTGGGAGCAGTACTTC
TRBD2	NA	TRBV19	TRBJ2-5	CASSVLTRGEETQYF	TGTGCCAGTAGTGTCCTTACCCGGGGGGAAGAGACCCAGTACTTC
NA	NA	TRBV11-2	TRBJ2-1	CASSFDTLHNEQFF	TGTGCCAGCAGCTTTGACACCCTCCACAATGAGCAGTTCTTC
NA	NA	TRBV21-1	TRBJ2-5	CASRLGLAVNVETQYF	TGTGCCAGCAGGCTTGGACTAGCGGTTAACGTGGAGACCCAGTACTTC
TRBD1	NA	TRBV7-9	TRBJ2-5	CASSRDRVQETQYF	TGTGCCAGCAGCCGTGACAGGGTCCAAGAGACCCAGTACTTC
NA	NA	TRBV19	TRBJ1-1	CASSIGGYTEAFF	TGTGCCAGTAGTATCGGAGGTTACACTGAAGCTTTCTTT
TRBD2	once	TRBV5-1	TRBJ2-1	CASSFSGDRNEQFF	TGCGCCAGCAGCTTTAGCGGGGATAGGAATGAGCAGTTCTTC
NA	NA	TRBV5-1	TRBJ1-5	CASSTQVNQPQHF	TGCGCCAGCAGCACACAGGTGAATCAGCCCCAGCATTTT